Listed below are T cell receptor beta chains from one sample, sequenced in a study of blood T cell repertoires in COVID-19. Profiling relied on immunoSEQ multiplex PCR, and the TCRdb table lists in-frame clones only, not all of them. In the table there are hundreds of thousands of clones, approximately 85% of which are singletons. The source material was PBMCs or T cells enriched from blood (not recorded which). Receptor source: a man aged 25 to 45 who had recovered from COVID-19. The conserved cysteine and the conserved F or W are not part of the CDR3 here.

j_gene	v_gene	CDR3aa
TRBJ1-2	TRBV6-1	ASSETGVVGYGYT
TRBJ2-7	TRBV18	ASSPPMGQGYEQY
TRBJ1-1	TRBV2	ASSRQGGPEAF
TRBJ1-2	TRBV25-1	ASSAGRGLSYGYT
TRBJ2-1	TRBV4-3	ASSQGTLGRGGENEQF
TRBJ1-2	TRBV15	ATSRVEGYHGYT
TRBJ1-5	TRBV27	ASSFAGNQPQH
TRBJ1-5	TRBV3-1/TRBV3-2	ASSQDFAGANAQH
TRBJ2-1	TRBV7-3	ASSLQGGNEQF
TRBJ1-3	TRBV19	ASSKGGGAGNTIY
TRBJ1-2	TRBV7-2	ASSLHYGYT
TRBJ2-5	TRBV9	ASSVVGQGAGETQY
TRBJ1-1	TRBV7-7	ASSVDREAEAF
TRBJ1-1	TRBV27	ASSFSQAGGEAF
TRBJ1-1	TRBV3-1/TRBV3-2	ASSQGFGRPEAF
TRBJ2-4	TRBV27	ASSFLGSENIQY
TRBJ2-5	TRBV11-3	ASSPGTSGGAPLETQY
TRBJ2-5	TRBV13	ASSLGWPSGGAALETQY
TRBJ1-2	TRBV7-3	ASSFGTGDGYT
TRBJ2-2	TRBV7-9	ASTTTGATGELF
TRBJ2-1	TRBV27	ASSFQGPRGEQF
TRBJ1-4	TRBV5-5	ASSFRATNEKLF
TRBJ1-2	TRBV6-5	ASAINRRSYGYT
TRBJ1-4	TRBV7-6	ASSDRQGASEKLF
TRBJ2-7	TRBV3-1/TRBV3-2	ASRLAGGPSEQY
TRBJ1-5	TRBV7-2	ASVPDRGRAEHNQPQH
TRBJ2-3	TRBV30	AWSVSYMQGGPDTQY
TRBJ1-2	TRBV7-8	ASSFKRDSFYGYT
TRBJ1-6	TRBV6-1	ASSEWGGDSPLH
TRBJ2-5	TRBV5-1	ASSPGTSGGTAQY
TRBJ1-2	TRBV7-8	ASSLVSPAGLSQYTAYGYT
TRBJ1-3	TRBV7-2	ASSLEKQGVVFGNTIY
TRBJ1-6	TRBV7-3	ASSQGPGLGSPLH
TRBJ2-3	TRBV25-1	ASSDRTRADTQY
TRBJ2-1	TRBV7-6	ASSLYGGENYNEQF
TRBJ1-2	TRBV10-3	AISAPGQAESNYGYT
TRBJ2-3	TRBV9	ASSVGGLTDTQY
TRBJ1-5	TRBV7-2	ASSLGEGVGNQPQH
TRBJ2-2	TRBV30	AWRRQGADTGELF
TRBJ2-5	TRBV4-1	ASSQGSGVGTQY
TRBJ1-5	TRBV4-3	ASSQDSSVYSNQPQH
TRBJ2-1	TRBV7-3	ASSLILAGGNEQF
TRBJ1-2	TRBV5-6	ASSRPGQGWYGYT
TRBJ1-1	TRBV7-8	ASSPRRGRGNTEAF
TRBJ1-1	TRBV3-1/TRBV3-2	ASSQAGTGGWTEAF
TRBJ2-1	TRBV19	ASMDRDPPSSYNEQF
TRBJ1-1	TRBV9	ASSPNRDTEAF
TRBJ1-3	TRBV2	ASSEGQGGNTIY
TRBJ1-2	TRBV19	ASSIGEQGAWGYT
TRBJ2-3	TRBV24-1	ATSDWETDTQY
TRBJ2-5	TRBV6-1	ASSEIYGTQY
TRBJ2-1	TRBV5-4	ASSLGSSYNEQF
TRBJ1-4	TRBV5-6	ASSFLQGNEKLF